This TCR beta chain came from a study of cytomegalovirus exposure and HLA in healthy donors. Study results and caveats: Later analysis reportedly placed an Asian-associated ancestry cluster below the approximately 700-donor mean in N-insertions. Fewer than 200 TCR beta chains were listed as cytomegalovirus-associated. Solely CMV serostatus was available to characterize immune exposure. Specificity of three CMV-associated chains for CMV antigens was verified in vitro.

In the case of this clone: Its antigen remains unidentified.

CDR3 length: 13 residues. Germline loops: CDR1 MNHEY, CDR2 SVGAGI. The V end lost 6 bases, the J end lost 4 bases, and 12 bases lay between the germline ends. The PCR ran on 60 Vbeta and 13 Jbeta primers. The assay was immunoSEQ multiplex PCR, and TCRdb's table has in-frame clones only and misses some. Here the sample table reports approximately 110,000 clones. This TCR came from a middle-aged man in good health and CMV-seronegative. Input material: PBMCs. This sequence joins TRBV6-5 and TRBJ1-2; maybe TRBD1 (5 bases). This CDR3 reads CASSPQGLYGYTF. CDR3 bases: TGTGCCAGCAGCCCCCAGGGCCTCTATGGCTACACCTTC.